The 5 T cell receptor beta chains below all came from one sample that was sequenced in a study of T-cell memory formation after mild COVID-19. Each CDR3 protein is one row after TCRdb ran MiXCR on the 5' RACE reads. This table holds approximately 240,000 distinct CDR3 sequences, 16% found once. The sample was PBMCs or a T cell subset sorted from them (not recorded which). These receptors came from a man aged 18 to 29 who had mild COVID-19 (a few samples of this study predate the infection). Cell type and time point are not known.

A single count supports this clonotype. This chain uses TRBV12-3 or TRBV12-4 with TRBJ1-1, with D possibly TRBD1 on 5 matching bases. Trimming cost V 5 bases and J 1 base, with 11 bases left between them. The CDR3 is made up of 14 amino acids. CDR3 in amino acids: CASSLHGGNTEAFF. CDR3 nucleotide sequence: TGTGCCAGCAGTCTGCATGGGGGGAACACTGAAGCTTTCTTT.

The genes are TRBV27 and TRBJ1-1; a possible D gene is TRBD1 (5 bases). This CDR3 spans 15 amino acids. The V gene lost 4 bases and the J gene lost 0 bases, with 12 bases spanning the gap. Germline values: CDR1 MNHEY, CDR2 SMNVEV (reference sequence). CDR3 nucleotide sequence: TGTGCCAGCAGTTGGGTAGCAGGGCTGAACACTGAAGCTTTCTTT. Residues: CASSWVAGLNTEAFF.

The chain recombines TRBV9 with TRBJ2-3, with D unresolved. CDR1 SGDLS and CDR2 YYNGEE come from the germline V gene. CDR3 length equals 15 residues. With 3 bases removed from V and 6 bases from J, the gap between germline ends came to 17 bases. CDR3 in amino acids: CASSATSQARDTQYF. The CDR3 coding sequence is TGTGCCAGCAGCGCTACCAGCCAGGCCAGGGATACGCAGTATTTT.

This clonotype was recorded a few times. The gene calls are TRBV5-6 and TRBJ2-1; D could derive from TRBD1 or TRBD2 (5 bases each). Germline V gives CDR1 SGHDT, CDR2 YYEEEE. Trimming shortened V by 2 bases and J by 12 bases, and 24 bases separated the two germline ends. The CDR3 has 16 residues. The CDR3 bases are TGTGCCAGCAGCTTAGGACCGGGACCCCGTCCGGTGCTGCAGTTCTTC. It translates to CASSLGPGPRPVLQFF.

The chain uses TRBV5-4 and TRBJ2-5; TRBD2 matches at 7 bases. V gave up 4 bases and J gave up 2 bases; unmatched junction bases: 8. CDR1 and CDR2 from the germline V gene are SGHNT and YYREEE (reference sequence). CDR3 length equals 15 residues. The DNA for the CDR3 is TGTGCCAGCAGCCAGATGGGGGGGACTCAAGAGACCCAGTACTTC. Its protein product is CASSQMGGTQETQYF.